Below, 12 T cell receptor beta chains from the same sample are listed, as sequenced in a study of blood T cells in healthy people across ages. Together with a sample-barcoded 5' primer, a J-beta primer mix was included in a second PCR lasting about 7 to 11 cycles. Each CDR3 protein gets one entry after TCRdb re-called the 5' RACE reads with MiXCR. The data hold about 1.7 million distinct CDR3 sequences, with roughly 30% observed a single time. The sample comprised blood. These receptors were collected from a woman aged 30 to 39 in good health.

This clonotype has more than one count but fewer than ten. The rearrangement joins TRBV11-3 to TRBJ2-5; D is perhaps TRBD2 (6 bases). V was clipped by 8 bases and J by 2 bases, with 12 bases between them. The CDR3 has 13 residues. Germline CDR1 is SGHNT and CDR2 is YENEEA. The CDR3 coding sequence is TGTGCCAGCTCTCGGGAGCCTCAAGAGACCCAGTACTTC. Translating gives CASSREPQETQYF.

This clonotype has at least ten counts. The CDR3 nucleotides are TGCGCCAGCAGCCAAGAGGTATACAGTAGAGGGACCCAGTACTTC. This codes for CASSQEVYSRGTQYF. The genes are TRBV4-1 and TRBJ2-5; no clear D gene. The germline V gene encodes CDR1 MGHRA and CDR2 YSYEKL. The length of the CDR3 is 15 residues. Trimming cost V 0 bases and J 7 bases, with 15 bases left between them.

This clonotype occurred a few times. The chain has TRBV5-1 and TRBJ2-1; no clear D gene. V gave up 4 bases and J gave up 6 bases, with 14 bases separating them. The V gene's germline CDR1 is SGHRS and CDR2 YFSETQ. CDR3 size: 14 residues. The CDR3 nucleotides read TGCGCCAGCAGCATGACTCAGAGTGGCAATGAGCAGTTCTTC. It codes for CASSMTQSGNEQFF.

The chain is built from TRBV20-1 and TRBJ2-7; weak D call: TRBD2 (6 bases). The CDR3 extends over 15 amino acids. V was clipped by 1 base and J by 3 bases, with 16 bases between them. Germline V lookup: CDR1 DFQATT, CDR2 SNEGSKA (reference sequence). The CDR3 DNA sequence: TGCAGTGCTAGAGTAGCGGCAGGGAAGGGCTACGAGCAGTACTTC. This codes for CSARVAAGKGYEQYF.

This clonotype has only a few counts. The chain is built from TRBV2 and TRBJ2-7; no definite D call. This CDR3 spans 13 amino acids. The germline V and J ends were trimmed by 4 bases and 2 bases, with 9 bases remaining between them. Germline V CDR1 and CDR2: SNHLY, FYNNEI. The CDR3 is CASSGPTAYEQYF. The DNA of the CDR3 is TGTGCCAGCAGTGGGCCTACCGCCTACGAGCAGTACTTC.

CDR3 bases: TGTGCCAGCAGTGGGACACGGGGGACCCAGTACTTC. Translated, it gives CASSGTRGTQYF. The chain joins TRBV12-3 or TRBV12-4 to TRBJ2-5; D is perhaps TRBD1 (6 bases). The CDR3 sequence is 12 residues long. The ends were cut back, 5 bases at V and 7 bases at J, with 11 bases in the middle.

This clonotype was detected a few times. The chain links TRBV6-6 to TRBJ2-5, with D unresolved. CDR1 and CDR2 (germline): MNHNY, SVGAGI (reference sequence). There are 13 residues in the CDR3. Trimming took off 4 bases at V and 1 base at J, with 7 bases between the two ends. Written as DNA, the CDR3 is TGTGCCAGCAGTTGCGGCGGCCAAGAGACCCAGTACTTC. The encoded protein is CASSCGGQETQYF.

This clonotype showed up just a few times. The chain combines TRBV3-1 with TRBJ2-2, with a possible D match to TRBD2 (5 bases). V was cut by 4 bases and J by 9 bases, with 12 bases left in between. The germline gives CDR1 LGHDT, CDR2 YNNKEL (reference sequence). The CDR3 sequence is 13 residues long. CDR3 sequence: CASSLGATRELFF. CDR3 DNA sequence: TGTGCCAGCAGCCTGGGAGCAACCAGGGAGCTGTTTTTT.

This clonotype was seen a few times. The V and J genes are TRBV20-1 and TRBJ2-7, with 10 bases identical to TRBD2. The CDR3 covers 17 residues. Germline CDR1 DFQATT, CDR2 SNEGSKA (reference sequence). Trimming at V came to 0 bases and at J to 0 bases, leaving 8 bases not matched to a gene. The CDR3 DNA is TGCAGTGCTAGAGATCGGACTAGCGGAGGAAGCTCCTACGAGCAGTACTTC. Amino acids: CSARDRTSGGSSYEQYF.

The V and J genes are TRBV2 and TRBJ2-2, with 10 bases lining up with TRBD1. Trimming took 7 bases from V and 4 from J; bases not matched to a gene: 6. The CDR3 covers 15 residues. Germline CDR1 reads SNHLY; CDR2 reads FYNNEI. CDR3 in amino acids: CASTRQGASTGELFF. In DNA form, the CDR3 reads TGTGCCAGCACGCGACAGGGGGCGAGCACCGGGGAGCTGTTTTTT.

The V call is TRBV10-3, the J call TRBJ2-1, with D maybe TRBD2 (6 bases). CDR3 length equals 13 residues. Germline assignment: CDR1 ENHRY and CDR2 SYGVKD. Trimming left V 2 bases short and J 8 bases short, with 10 bases between. CDR3 amino acids: CAISEMGGDEQFF. CDR3 DNA: TGTGCCATCAGTGAGATGGGCGGGGATGAGCAGTTCTTC.

V is TRBV2 and J is TRBJ2-4, with 9 bases aligning to TRBD1. This CDR3 is built from 14 residues. With V trimmed by 6 bases and J by 8 bases, 8 bases remained unmatched. Germline V gene sequence: CDR1 SNHLY, CDR2 FYNNEI. The CDR3 sequence: CASRGDRADDIQYF. The CDR3 nucleotides are TGTGCCAGCAGGGGGGACAGGGCTGACGACATTCAGTACTTC. The full variable domain, its missing parts supplied by reference TRBV2 and TRBJ2-4, is EPEVTQTPSHQVTQMGQEVILRCVPISNHLYFYWYRQILGQKVEFLVSFYNNEISEKSEIFDDQFSVERPDGSNFTLKIRSTKLEDSAMYFCASRGDRADDIQYFGAGTRLSVL.